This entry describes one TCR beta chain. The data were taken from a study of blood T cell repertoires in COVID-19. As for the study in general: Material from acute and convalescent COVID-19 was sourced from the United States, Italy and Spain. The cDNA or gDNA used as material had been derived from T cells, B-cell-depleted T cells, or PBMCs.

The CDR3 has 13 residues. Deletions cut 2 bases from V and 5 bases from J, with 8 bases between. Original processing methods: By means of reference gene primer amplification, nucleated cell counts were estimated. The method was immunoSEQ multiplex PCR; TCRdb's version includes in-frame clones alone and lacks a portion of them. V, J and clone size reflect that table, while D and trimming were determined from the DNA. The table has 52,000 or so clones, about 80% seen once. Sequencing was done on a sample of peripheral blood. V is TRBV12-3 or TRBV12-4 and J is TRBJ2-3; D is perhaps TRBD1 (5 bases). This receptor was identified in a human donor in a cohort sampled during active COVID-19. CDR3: CASSLIQGDTQYF. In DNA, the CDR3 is TGTGCCAGCAGTTTAATTCAGGGAGATACGCAGTATTTT.